These T cell receptor beta chains were read from a single sample in a study of sequential checkpoint blockade in melanoma. Here immunoSEQ multiplex PCR was the method, and the copy in TCRdb shows in-frame clones only, minus some. The sample carries roughly 9,300 clones, more than 75% recorded once. The sample here was CD8+ T cells sorted from blood (inferred from file names), taken from a patient given nivolumab and ipilimumab in sequence. Receptors were obtained from a human donor with melanoma. CDR3s include the opening cysteine and the closing phenylalanine or tryptophan. D genes are given only for firm matches. Rows give clone size only sometimes, using once, few, many, or a class for an expanded clone.

>TRBV7-8|TRBD1|once|TRBJ1-1
TGTGCCAGCAGCTTAGCGCGTGGACAGGGGGCGGAGGGCACTGAAGCTTTCTTT
CASSLARGQGAEGTEAFF
>TRBV5-6|TRBD1|-|TRBJ1-2
TGTGCCAGCAGCTGGGGACAGTCCCCCTATGGCTACACCTTC
CASSWGQSPYGYTF
>TRBV5-1|TRBD1|once|TRBJ1-1
TGCGCCAGCAGCTTGTTCGGACAGGGGCAAAACACTGAAGCTTTCTTT
CASSLFGQGQNTEAFF
>TRBV18|-|-|TRBJ2-7
TGTGCCAGCTCAGTACTAAAGACCTCTTACGAGCAGTACTTC
CASSVLKTSYEQYF
>TRBV5-8|TRBD1|-|TRBJ1-2
TGTGCCAGCAGCTTATGGGACAGGGAAAATGGCTACACCTTC
CASSLWDRENGYTF
>TRBV5-4|-|-|TRBJ1-2
TGTGCCAGCAGCTTGGAGTCAGACTATGGCTACACCTTC
CASSLESDYGYTF
>TRBV19|TRBD1|few|TRBJ2-7
TGTGCCAGTAGTACCGCCTCCACAGGGGTCGAGCAGTACTTC
CASSTASTGVEQYF
>TRBV7-9|-|-|TRBJ1-5
TGCGCCAGCAGCCAAGAGAGACATAGCAATCAGCCCCAGCATTTT
CASSQERHSNQPQHF
>TRBV27|TRBD1|-|TRBJ1-1
TGTGCCAGCAGTGGAGGGACAGCACTTTACACTGAAGCTTTCTTT
CASSGGTALYTEAFF
>TRBV6-6|-|-|TRBJ1-5
TGTGCCAGCAGGTCGGACGGACTCTTGAAGCCCCAGCATTTT
CASRSDGLLKPQHF
>TRBV19|TRBD1|few|TRBJ1-2
TGTGCCAGTAGTGCCGGGACAGGCTATGGCTACACCTTC
CASSAGTGYGYTF
>TRBV4-1|TRBD1|few|TRBJ2-7
TGCGCCAGCAGCCAGCTCTCCGGGACAGGGTTCTACGAGCAGTACTTC
CASSQLSGTGFYEQYF
>TRBV27|TRBD1|few|TRBJ1-2
TGTGCCAGCAGTTACTCGACCGGGACAGTATCACCCTACACCTTC
CASSYSTGTVSPYTF
>TRBV9|-|-|TRBJ2-6
TGTGCCAGCCATGTATTGTACAAACAAAGTCGGGCCAACGTCCTGACTTTC
CASHVLYKQSRANVLTF
>TRBV19|TRBD1|-|TRBJ2-7
TGTGCTGGACAGGGGGGAATGTACGAGCAGTACTTC
CAGQGGMYEQYF
>TRBV10-3|TRBD1|-|TRBJ2-7
TGTGCCATCAGTGGATCCGGGACAGTGGGGTACGAGCAGTACTTC
CAISGSGTVGYEQYF
>TRBV19|TRBD1|-|TRBJ1-5
TGTGCCAGTTCAAACTGGGACAGGATCATGAGAAATCAGCCCCAGCATTTT
CASSNWDRIMRNQPQHF
>TRBV6-1|-|-|TRBJ2-7
TGTGCCAGCAGCGAAGGTGGTCTGATTGCCAGACTACACTACGAGCAGTACTTC
CASSEGGLIARLHYEQYF
>TRBV14|-|once|TRBJ2-2
TGTGCCAGCAGCCAAGACCCCTACAGTGTCGGGGAGCTGTTTTTT
CASSQDPYSVGELFF
>TRBV28|TRBD1|-|TRBJ1-2
TGTGCCAGCAGTCCGGGACAGGGTTTCATTAACTATGGCTACACCTTC
CASSPGQGFINYGYTF
>TRBV14|-|-|TRBJ2-7
TGTGCCAGCAGCCAAGATGGGGCAGTCTCATACGAGCAGTACTTC
CASSQDGAVSYEQYF